The 28 T cell receptor beta chains reported below all come from one sample, sequenced in a study of cytomegalovirus exposure and HLA in healthy donors. With 60 Vbeta and 13 Jbeta primers, the PCR was carried out. The method was immunoSEQ multiplex PCR; TCRdb's version includes in-frame clones alone and lacks a portion of them. The table shows under 150,000 clones, with roughly four fifths occurring only once. Sequencing input: PBMCs. These receptors all stem from a female donor in good health and CMV-seropositive.

The J gene is TRBJ2-5, the V gene TRBV11-2, with D possibly matching TRBD2 (5 bases). From germline, CDR1 is SGHAT and CDR2 FQNNGV. Trimming left V 3 bases short and J 3 bases short, with 8 bases between. The CDR3 runs 13 residues. CDR3 sequence: CASSFTGKETQYF. CDR3 sequence (DNA): TGTGCCAGCAGCTTTACGGGGAAAGAGACCCAGTACTTC.

V gene TRBV7-2 combines with J gene TRBJ2-7; D call uncertain. CDR3 length: 12 residues. Germline values: CDR1 SGHTA, CDR2 FQGNSA. V was cut by 5 bases and J by 7 bases, with 12 bases left in between. This chain's CDR3 is CASSLSSLEQYF. For the CDR3, the DNA is TGTGCCAGCAGCCTGAGTTCGTTGGAGCAGTACTTC.

The chain is built from TRBV6-6 and TRBJ2-7; 9 nucleotides align to TRBD2. CDR1 MNHNY and CDR2 SVGAGI come from the germline V gene (reference sequence). This CDR3 region has 13 residues. V shed 5 bases and J 6 bases; nucleotides not matched to a gene: 5. The CDR3 sequence: CASSTPAGGEQYF. DNA for the CDR3: TGTGCCAGCAGTACCCCAGCGGGAGGCGAGCAGTACTTC.

V usage is TRBV6-5 and J usage is TRBJ1-1; 8 nucleotides match TRBD1. The CDR3 is 13 amino acids. Germline lookup yields CDR1 MNHEY and CDR2 SVGAGI. V lost 6 bases to trimming and J lost 5 bases; unmatched junction nucleotides: 5. This CDR3 is CASRADRVTEAFF. The CDR3 nucleotides read TGTGCCAGCAGGGCGGACAGGGTGACTGAAGCTTTCTTT.

The sample holds one count of this clone. The CDR3 region has the DNA TGTGCCAGCTCACCCATACAGGGGTCCGAGCAGTACTTC. This gives the protein CASSPIQGSEQYF. The rearrangement uses TRBV18 and TRBJ2-7; 7 nucleotides align to TRBD1. The germline V gene has CDR1 KGHSH and CDR2 LQKENI. This CDR3 contains 13 residues. V was clipped by 3 bases and J by 6 bases; unmatched bases: 5.

The V and J genes are TRBV7-9 and TRBJ2-3, with D maybe TRBD1 (5 bases). Germline lookup yields CDR1 SEHNR and CDR2 FQNEAQ (reference sequence). V lost 5 bases and J lost 5, with 11 bases in between. The CDR3 has 13 residues. CDR3 DNA: TGTGCCAGCAGCCTGCTTCAGGGAGATACGCAGTATTTT. It is translated as CASSLLQGDTQYF. Complete variable domain (other parts from reference TRBV7-9 and TRBJ2-3): DTGVSQNPRHKITKRGQNVTFRCDPISEHNRLYWYRQTLGQGPEFLTYFQNEAQLEKSRLLSDRFSAERPKGSFSTLEIQRTEQGDSAMYLCASSLLQGDTQYFGPGTRLTVL.

This clone was seen a handful of times. V gene TRBV30 combines with J gene TRBJ2-7; possibly TRBD1 for D (6 bases). The CDR3 runs 15 residues. The V and J ends lost 0 bases and 0 bases respectively, with 12 bases between them. From germline, CDR1 is GTSNPN and CDR2 SVGIG (reference sequence). CDR3 amino acids: CAWSVGQGSSYEQYF. The CDR3 DNA is TGTGCCTGGAGTGTAGGGCAGGGGAGCTCCTACGAGCAGTACTTC.

The chain carries TRBV20-1 and TRBJ2-7; a possible D gene is TRBD2 (5 bases). The germline V and J ends were trimmed by 5 bases and 3 bases, with 8 bases remaining between them. The V gene's germline CDR1 is DFQATT and CDR2 SNEGSKA (reference sequence). This CDR3 is 11 amino acids long. CDR3 DNA sequence: TGCAGTGCTCCCGGACTCTACGAGCAGTACTTC. Translating gives CSAPGLYEQYF.

CDR3: CASKSGQTNEKLFF. CDR3 coding DNA: TGCGCCAGCAAGTCTGGGCAGACCAATGAAAAACTGTTTTTT. This rearrangement joins TRBV5-1 to TRBJ1-4; D uncertain. Germline CDR1 is SGHRS and CDR2 is YFSETQ. The CDR3 runs 14 residues. The V and J ends lost 6 bases and 5 bases respectively, with 14 bases between them.

The chain recombines TRBV4-1 with TRBJ1-1; 9 nucleotides align to TRBD1. This CDR3 contains 13 residues. From germline, CDR1 is MGHRA and CDR2 YSYEKL. V trimming: 4 bases; J trimming: 4 bases; junction bases outside the gene matches: 1. This CDR3 is CASSPTGGTEAFF. CDR3 DNA: TGCGCCAGCAGCCCGACAGGGGGCACTGAAGCTTTCTTT.

This clone turned up a few times. In the same sample, other DNA sequences code for this CDR3. V and J are TRBV6-1 and TRBJ2-5; a weak D match, TRBD2 (5 bases). The CDR3 totals 11 residues. V lost 4 bases and J 5 bases, leaving 5 bases between the germline ends. Per the germline V gene, CDR1 is MNHNS and CDR2 is SASEGT. The CDR3 here is CASSGGETQYF. The CDR3 DNA follows: TGTGCCAGCAGTGGCGGGGAGACCCAGTACTTC.

This clone came up a few times. This rearrangement joins TRBV10-3 to TRBJ2-7; 7 bases align to TRBD1. CDR1 and CDR2 from the germline V gene are ENHRY and SYGVKD. The CDR3 is 16 amino acids. The V and J ends lost 3 bases and 0 bases, in that order; junction bases with no gene match: 8. The CDR3: CAISDAGTVSSYEQYF. The CDR3 coding sequence is TGTGCCATCAGTGATGCCGGGACAGTGAGCTCCTACGAGCAGTACTTC.

V and J are TRBV27 and TRBJ2-1; 10 positions agree with TRBD1. V shed 3 bases, J shed 10 bases, and the junction held 9 bases outside the gene matches. Germline V gives CDR1 MNHEY, CDR2 SMNVEV (reference sequence). This CDR3 has 15 residues. CDR3 loop: CASSLDRGVFWEQFF. The DNA of the CDR3 is TGTGCCAGCAGTTTGGACAGGGGGGTCTTTTGGGAGCAGTTCTTC.

This clone was seen only once. This chain joins TRBV5-1 and TRBJ1-1; D uncertain. Germline CDR1 and CDR2: SGHRS and YFSETQ. The CDR3 contains 13 residues. Between the trimmed V and J ends, which lost 6 bases and 5 bases, there was a span of 14 bases. CDR3 in DNA: TGCGCCAGCACCCAGGAAAGAGCAACTGAAGCTTTCTTT. Translated: CASTQERATEAFF.

CDR3 sequence: CASTRDRSNQPQHF. The CDR3 DNA reads TGTGCCAGCACACGGGACAGGAGCAATCAGCCCCAGCATTTT. The chain links TRBV2 to TRBJ1-5; 8 nucleotides align to TRBD1. J gave up 1 base and V 7 bases, and 3 bases lay outside the gene matches. Germline V gene data show CDR1 as SNHLY and CDR2 as FYNNEI. The CDR3 has 14 amino acids. Full variable domain (missing parts from reference TRBV2 and TRBJ1-5): EPEVTQTPSHQVTQMGQEVILRCVPISNHLYFYWYRQILGQKVEFLVSFYNNEISEKSEIFDDQFSVERPDGSNFTLKIRSTKLEDSAMYFCASTRDRSNQPQHFGDGTRLSIL.

V and J are TRBV6-5 and TRBJ2-5; 9 positions match TRBD1. The J call may be in error: the DNA end matches TRBJ2-7 better. The CDR3 extends over 16 amino acids. Per the germline V gene, CDR1 is MNHEY and CDR2 is SVGAGI. DNA for the CDR3: TGTGCCAGCAGTTATGGCGATGGGACAGGGTCACACGAGCAGTACTTC. Translated: CASSYGDGTGSHEQYF.

The chain recombines TRBV5-1 with TRBJ2-5; D gene ambiguous. Germline V lookup: CDR1 SGHRS, CDR2 YFSETQ. This CDR3 region has 17 residues. V gave up 2 bases and J gave up 2 bases, with 19 bases separating them. CDR3: CASSFHLLPLAQETQYF. The CDR3 DNA sequence: TGCGCCAGCAGCTTTCACCTCCTTCCGTTAGCTCAAGAGACCCAGTACTTC.

V is TRBV7-9 and J is TRBJ2-5; a weak D match, TRBD2 (5 bases). CDR3 size: 13 residues. The germline V gene encodes CDR1 SEHNR and CDR2 FQNEAQ (reference sequence). The germline V and J ends were trimmed by 2 bases and 3 bases, with 7 bases remaining between them. Here the CDR3 DNA reads TGTGCCAGCAGCTTATACGGGGAAGAGACCCAGTACTTC. Translated, it gives CASSLYGEETQYF.

The rearrangement uses TRBV13 and TRBJ1-5; a weak D match, TRBD1 (5 bases). V lost 4 bases, J lost 4 bases, and 11 bases lay in between. The germline V gene encodes CDR1 PRHDT and CDR2 FYEKMQ (reference sequence). This CDR3 is built from 14 residues. The CDR3 region has the DNA TGTGCCAGCAGCTCCGGACAAGTTAATCAGCCCCAGCATTTT. As protein: CASSSGQVNQPQHF.

The rearrangement joins TRBV29-1 to TRBJ2-7; 9 nucleotides match TRBD1. The CDR3 loop spans 14 amino acids. From germline, CDR1 is SQVTM and CDR2 ANQGSEA. Losses at the gene ends were 4 bases for V and 6 bases for J; bases not matched to a gene: 10. Written as DNA, the CDR3 is TGCAGCGTTGTAGAGGACAGGGGAGCTCCCGAGCAGTACTTC. The encoded protein is CSVVEDRGAPEQYF.

The chain has TRBV6-1 and TRBJ1-5; 7 bases align to TRBD1. Germline V gene lookup returns CDR1 MNHNS and CDR2 SASEGT. J gave up 4 bases and V 6 bases, and 6 bases lay outside the gene matches. The CDR3 has 14 amino acids. CDR3 region: CASRYMTGNQPQHF. The CDR3 bases are TGTGCCAGCAGATACATGACAGGGAATCAGCCCCAGCATTTT.

V gene TRBV7-2 combines with J gene TRBJ2-5, with 10 bases identical to TRBD2. Per germline, CDR1 SGHTA and CDR2 FQGNSA. The CDR3 is made up of 16 amino acids. V shed 7 bases and J 2 bases; nucleotides not matched to a gene: 10. CDR3 protein: CASTSGGAARQETQYF. CDR3 nucleotide sequence: TGTGCCAGCACCAGCGGGGGGGCCGCTCGACAAGAGACCCAGTACTTC. The complete variable domain, with remaining parts taken from reference TRBV7-2 and TRBJ2-5, reads GAGVSQSPSNKVTEKGKDVELRCDPISGHTALYWYRQSLGQGLEFLIYFQGNSAPDKSGLPSDRFSAERTGGSVSTLTIQRTQQEDSAVYLCASTSGGAARQETQYFGPGTRLLVL.

The chain has TRBV7-9 and TRBJ1-6; TRBD1 is a possible D gene (6 bases). Per germline, CDR1 SEHNR and CDR2 FQNEAQ (reference sequence). The V end lost 3 bases, the J end lost 7 bases, and 10 bases lay between the germline ends. The CDR3 is made up of 14 amino acids. The CDR3 bases are TGTGCCAGCAGCTTTGACAGGAGCAATTCACCCCTCCACTTT. Translation: CASSFDRSNSPLHF.

This rearrangement joins TRBV6-4 to TRBJ2-1, with 13 nucleotides matching TRBD2. Trimming took 6 bases from V and 8 from J; bases not matched to a gene: 10. CDR1 and CDR2 (germline): MRHNA, SNTAGT. The CDR3 contains 16 residues. CDR3: CASSGSGTSGVYEQFF. CDR3 bases: TGTGCCAGCAGCGGATCCGGGACTAGCGGGGTTTATGAGCAGTTCTTC.

The sample holds a few counts of this clone. The rearrangement uses TRBV11-2 and TRBJ1-6, with a tentative D call TRBD1 (5 bases). This CDR3 has 15 amino acids. Per the germline V gene, CDR1 is SGHAT and CDR2 is FQNNGV. V was clipped by 5 bases and J by 7 bases, with 15 bases between them. The CDR3 sequence is CASSPQGDGNSPLHF. For the CDR3, the DNA is TGTGCCAGCAGCCCTCAAGGGGATGGGAATTCACCCCTCCACTTT.

V gene TRBV10-1 combines with J gene TRBJ2-3, with D perhaps matching TRBD2 (5 bases). With 4 bases removed from V and 6 bases from J, the gap between germline ends came to 11 bases. Germline CDR1 reads WNHNN; CDR2 reads SYGVQD (reference sequence). The CDR3 sequence is 13 residues long. CDR3 loop: CASSGGGGDTQYF. The CDR3 bases are TGCGCCAGCAGTGGCGGCGGAGGCGATACGCAGTATTTT.

The V and J genes are TRBV21-1 and TRBJ2-7; the DNA was not used to check the table's D call, TRBD2. TRBV21-1 is recorded as a pseudogene. The CDR3 extends over 17 amino acids. The CDR3 region is CASSKLGGAGYTYEQYF. CDR3 bases: TGTGCCAGCAGCAAACTGGGTGGGGCGGGATATACCTACGAGCAGTACTTC.

This chain joins TRBV9 and TRBJ2-3, with D tentatively TRBD2 (5 bases). Trimming took 4 bases from V and 3 from J, leaving 15 bases between them. This CDR3 contains 15 residues. Germline lookup yields CDR1 SGDLS and CDR2 YYNGEE. DNA for the CDR3: TGTGCCAGCAGCACTTCGGGATCTTTGACAGATACGCAGTATTTT. Translation: CASSTSGSLTDTQYF.